These T cell receptor beta chains were read from a single sample in a study of STAT5B mutations in CD4+ large granular lymphocyte leukemia. Produced via immunoSEQ multiplex PCR; TCRdb's table is partial and in-frame only. The sample gives about 23,000 clones, 75% to 85% of which show up once; more than 0.4% is in the top ten. The sequenced sample consisted of CD4+ T cells from blood buffy coats. All receptors derive from a human donor in good health. The CDR3 runs from the conserved cysteine through the conserved F or W. The D gene is left open where the match is weak. A clone size is listed for some rows: how often the clone was seen (once, few, many), or a class if it is expanded.

CDR3 protein: CASRNIGGGSEQYF; CDR3 DNA: TGTGCCAGCAGGAACATAGGTGGGGGTTCCGAGCAGTACTTC; V gene: TRBV7-8; J gene: TRBJ2-7; clone size: -; D gene: -
CDR3 protein: CASSGSRSGYNEQFF; CDR3 DNA: TGTGCCAGCAGCGGTAGCCGGAGTGGGTACAATGAGCAGTTCTTC; V gene: TRBV6-1; J gene: TRBJ2-1; clone size: -; D gene: -
CDR3 protein: CASSEKAGGTDTQYF; CDR3 DNA: TGTGCCAGCAGTGAAAAAGCGGGAGGCACAGATACGCAGTATTTT; V gene: TRBV6-4; J gene: TRBJ2-3; clone size: -; D gene: TRBD2
CDR3 protein: CASSQGGTGRQETQYF; CDR3 DNA: TGCGCCAGCAGCCAAGGAGGAACAGGGCGCCAAGAGACCCAGTACTTC; V gene: TRBV4-1; J gene: TRBJ2-5; clone size: -; D gene: -
CDR3 protein: CASSSPGRGPQFF; CDR3 DNA: TGTGCCAGCAGTTCTCCGGGACGGGGGCCGCAGTTCTTC; V gene: TRBV2; J gene: TRBJ2-1; clone size: -; D gene: -
CDR3 protein: CASSDRTGGAETQYF; CDR3 DNA: TGCGCCAGCAGTGACCGAACAGGGGGCGCGGAGACCCAGTACTTC; V gene: TRBV10-1; J gene: TRBJ2-5; clone size: -; D gene: TRBD1
CDR3 protein: CSVPGGLNTEAFF; CDR3 DNA: TGCAGCGTTCCAGGGGGCCTAAACACTGAAGCTTTCTTT; V gene: TRBV29-1; J gene: TRBJ1-1; clone size: few; D gene: TRBD1
CDR3 protein: CASSIIGVYNEQFF; CDR3 DNA: TGTGCCAGTAGTATTATAGGGGTCTACAATGAGCAGTTCTTC; V gene: TRBV19; J gene: TRBJ2-1; clone size: -; D gene: -
CDR3 protein: CASSLGTSGREETQYF; CDR3 DNA: TGTGCCAGCAGTTTAGGGACTAGCGGAAGGGAAGAGACCCAGTACTTC; V gene: TRBV28; J gene: TRBJ2-5; clone size: -; D gene: TRBD2
CDR3 protein: CASSARLAGEGGTDTQYF; CDR3 DNA: TGTGCCAGCAGCGCCCGTCTAGCGGGAGAAGGGGGCACAGATACGCAGTATTTT; V gene: TRBV7-9; J gene: TRBJ2-3; clone size: -; D gene: TRBD2
CDR3 protein: CAISESIRLDYEQYF; CDR3 DNA: TGTGCCATCAGTGAGTCGATCCGACTAGACTACGAGCAGTACTTC; V gene: TRBV10-3; J gene: TRBJ2-7; clone size: once; D gene: -
CDR3 protein: CASSGGQGKANYGYTF; CDR3 DNA: TGTGCCAGCAGTGGGGGACAGGGGAAGGCTAACTATGGCTACACCTTC; V gene: TRBV2; J gene: TRBJ1-2; clone size: -; D gene: TRBD1
CDR3 protein: CASRSGTVEYGYTF; CDR3 DNA: TGTGCCAGCAGGTCCGGGACAGTAGAATATGGCTACACCTTC; V gene: TRBV28; J gene: TRBJ1-2; clone size: -; D gene: TRBD1
CDR3 protein: CASTPSGAGNTIYF; CDR3 DNA: TGTGCCAGCACCCCATCGGGGGCAGGGAACACCATATATTTT; V gene: TRBV9; J gene: TRBJ1-3; clone size: few; D gene: -
CDR3 protein: CASSWIGGSGELFF; CDR3 DNA: TGTGCCAGCAGTTGGATAGGGGGTTCCGGGGAGCTGTTTTTT; V gene: TRBV2; J gene: TRBJ2-2; clone size: -; D gene: -
CDR3 protein: CASRRMGFNQPQHF; CDR3 DNA: TGTGCCAGCAGGCGAATGGGTTTCAATCAGCCCCAGCATTTT; V gene: TRBV6-5; J gene: TRBJ1-5; clone size: few; D gene: -
CDR3 protein: CASSLDLTSGVFDEQFF; CDR3 DNA: TGTGCCAGCAGCTTAGATTTAACTAGCGGGGTTTTCGATGAGCAGTTCTTC; V gene: TRBV11-2; J gene: TRBJ2-1; clone size: -; D gene: TRBD2
CDR3 protein: CASIEQVGPYGYTF; CDR3 DNA: TGTGCCAGTATTGAACAGGTGGGCCCCTATGGCTACACCTTC; V gene: TRBV19; J gene: TRBJ1-2; clone size: -; D gene: -
CDR3 protein: CAWSQGYEQYF; CDR3 DNA: TGTGCCTGGAGTCAGGGCTACGAGCAGTACTTC; V gene: TRBV30; J gene: TRBJ2-7; clone size: -; D gene: -
CDR3 protein: CASSSRTGGVPEAFF; CDR3 DNA: TGTGCCAGCAGCTCAAGGACAGGGGGCGTACCTGAAGCTTTCTTT; V gene: TRBV11-3; J gene: TRBJ1-1; clone size: -; D gene: TRBD1
CDR3 protein: CASSENAGQDGYTF; CDR3 DNA: TGTGCCAGCAGCGAGAACGCAGGGCAGGACGGCTACACCTTC; V gene: TRBV9; J gene: TRBJ1-2; clone size: -; D gene: -
CDR3 protein: CASSQPGRSRSYEQYF; CDR3 DNA: TGCGCCAGCAGCCAACCTGGAAGGTCCCGCTCCTACGAGCAGTACTTC; V gene: TRBV4-1; J gene: TRBJ2-7; clone size: -; D gene: -
CDR3 protein: CASSLVAAYEQYF; CDR3 DNA: TGTGCCAGCAGCTTAGTGGCGGCGTACGAGCAGTACTTC; V gene: TRBV7-2; J gene: TRBJ2-7; clone size: -; D gene: -
CDR3 protein: CAWSVGHGREKLFF; CDR3 DNA: TGTGCCTGGAGTGTAGGACATGGAAGGGAAAAACTGTTTTTT; V gene: TRBV30; J gene: TRBJ1-4; clone size: -; D gene: -
CDR3 protein: CASSRTPMTSVESAQYF; CDR3 DNA: TGTGCCAGCAGCCGAACCCCAATGACTAGCGTTGAATCTGCGCAGTATTTT; V gene: TRBV11-3; J gene: TRBJ2-3; clone size: -; D gene: TRBD2
CDR3 protein: CASSGWTGFSGNTIYF; CDR3 DNA: TGTGCCAGCAGTGGGTGGACAGGGTTCTCTGGAAACACCATATATTTT; V gene: TRBV6-1; J gene: TRBJ1-3; clone size: -; D gene: TRBD1
CDR3 protein: CASSSRGSSSYEQYF; CDR3 DNA: TGTGCCAGCAGCTCCAGGGGCTCAAGCTCCTACGAGCAGTACTTC; V gene: TRBV6-5; J gene: TRBJ2-7; clone size: -; D gene: -
CDR3 protein: CASSLARGDTQYF; CDR3 DNA: TGTGCCAGCAGCTTAGCTCGAGGGGATACGCAGTATTTT; V gene: TRBV11-3; J gene: TRBJ2-3; clone size: -; D gene: -
CDR3 protein: CASSVVPAGELFF; CDR3 DNA: TGCGCCAGCAGTGTCGTGCCGGCCGGGGAGCTGTTTTTT; V gene: TRBV10-1; J gene: TRBJ2-2; clone size: -; D gene: -
CDR3 protein: CASSLFLGEGSEAFF; CDR3 DNA: TGTGCCAGCAGCCTTTTTTTAGGGGAAGGGTCTGAAGCTTTCTTT; V gene: TRBV5-4; J gene: TRBJ1-1; clone size: once; D gene: -
CDR3 protein: CASSPGTGAPTDTQYF; CDR3 DNA: TGTGCCAGCAGCCCCGGGACAGGGGCCCCCACAGATACGCAGTATTTT; V gene: TRBV11-2; J gene: TRBJ2-3; clone size: -; D gene: TRBD1